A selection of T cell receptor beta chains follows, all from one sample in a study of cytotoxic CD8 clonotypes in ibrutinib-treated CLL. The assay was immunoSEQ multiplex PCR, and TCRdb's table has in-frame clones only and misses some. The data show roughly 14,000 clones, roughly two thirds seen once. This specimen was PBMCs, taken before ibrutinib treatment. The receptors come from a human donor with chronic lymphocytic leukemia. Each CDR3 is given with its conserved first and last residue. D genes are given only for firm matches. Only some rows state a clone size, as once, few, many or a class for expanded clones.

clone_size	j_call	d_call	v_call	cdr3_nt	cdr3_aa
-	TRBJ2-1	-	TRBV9	TGTGCCAGCAGCGGCGGAGACCGATCCTACAATGAGCAGTTCTTC	CASSGGDRSYNEQFF
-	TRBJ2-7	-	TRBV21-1	TGTGCCAGCACCTCCTCAGGATGGCGGCGGCCACGAGAGCAGTACTTC	CASTSSGWRRPREQYF
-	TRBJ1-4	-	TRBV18	TGTGCCAGCTCACCACCGGGGTTTGGGGATAATGAAAAACTGTTTTTT	CASSPPGFGDNEKLFF
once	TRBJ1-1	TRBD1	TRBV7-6	TGTGCCAGCAGCCGAGTGCCTCAATCGGGACAGGGGAGGGGCACTGAAGCTTTCTTT	CASSRVPQSGQGRGTEAFF
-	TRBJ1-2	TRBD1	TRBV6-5	TGTGCCAGCAGGGGGACAGGGGGTAACTATGGCTACACCTTC	CASRGTGGNYGYTF
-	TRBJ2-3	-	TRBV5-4	TGTGCCAGCAGCTTGGAGGGCAGCCCTTCGGATACGCAGTATTTT	CASSLEGSPSDTQYF
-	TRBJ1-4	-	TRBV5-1	TGCGCCAGCAGCTTGGGTGCCGGGGGCCAATCCCCGTTTTTT	CASSLGAGGQSPFF
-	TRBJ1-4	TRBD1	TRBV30	TGTGCCTGGAGCCTGACAGGGCCCAGTGAAAAACTGTTTTTT	CAWSLTGPSEKLFF
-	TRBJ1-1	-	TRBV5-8	TGTGCCAGCAGCGGGAGAGGGGTGGCTGAAGCTTTCTTT	CASSGRGVAEAFF
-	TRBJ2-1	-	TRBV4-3	TGCGCCGGAGACTCCTACAATGAGCAGTTCTTC	CAGDSYNEQFF
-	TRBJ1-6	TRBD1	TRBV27	TGTGCCAGCAGTTTACTCGGTGACAGGGCGTCTCTTTCACCCCTCCACTTT	CASSLLGDRASLSPLHF
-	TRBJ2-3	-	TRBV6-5	TGTGCCAGCAGTTACGGGACACCTAGCACAGATACGCAGTATTTT	CASSYGTPSTDTQYF
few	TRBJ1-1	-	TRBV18	TGTGCCAGCTCACCAACAGAGAACACTGAAGCTTTCTTT	CASSPTENTEAFF
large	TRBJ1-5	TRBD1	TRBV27	TGTGCCAGCAGGGGACAGCCGAATAGCAATCAGCCCCAGCATTTT	CASRGQPNSNQPQHF
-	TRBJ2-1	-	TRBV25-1	TGTGCCAGCAGTGAGCATCGGGGAGGTGAGCAGTTCTTC	CASSEHRGGEQFF
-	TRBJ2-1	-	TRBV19	TGTGCCAGTAGTACTCAAGCCCCCAATGAGCAGTTCTTC	CASSTQAPNEQFF
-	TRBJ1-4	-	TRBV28	TGTGCCAGCAGCCCCCGTGGGCGATCGGGTGAAAAACTGTTTTTT	CASSPRGRSGEKLFF
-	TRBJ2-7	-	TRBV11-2	TGTGCCAGCAGCTTAGGGCGCGAGCAGTACTTC	CASSLGREQYF
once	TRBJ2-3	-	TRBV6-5	TGTGCCAGCAGCCCCCGGGGGTCCTCGGCAGATACGCAGTATTTT	CASSPRGSSADTQYF
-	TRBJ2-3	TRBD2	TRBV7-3	TGTGCCAGCAGCCCCCTAGCGGGGGGATCGGGGGATACGCAGTATTTT	CASSPLAGGSGDTQYF
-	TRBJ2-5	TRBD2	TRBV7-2	TGTGCCAGCACCGGGGGGGGCCCACGGGAGACCCAGTACTTC	CASTGGGPRETQYF
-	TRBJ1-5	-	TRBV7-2	TGTGCCAGCAGCTTACGGTCCGACGGAAGTAGTCAGCCCCAGCATTTT	CASSLRSDGSSQPQHF
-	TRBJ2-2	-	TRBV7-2	TGTGCCAGCAGCCCCCAGCGGGCCGGGATGATGTTTTTT	CASSPQRAGMMFF
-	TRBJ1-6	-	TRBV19	TGTGCCAGTAGCCCAACAGGGAATTCACCCCTCCACTTT	CASSPTGNSPLHF
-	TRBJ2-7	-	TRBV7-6	TGTGCCAGCAGCGTAGGGTCGGGGACCTACGAGCAGTACTTC	CASSVGSGTYEQYF
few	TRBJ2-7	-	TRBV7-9	TGTGCCAGCAGCCCCACCAGGGGTCTCCACGAGCAGTACTTC	CASSPTRGLHEQYF
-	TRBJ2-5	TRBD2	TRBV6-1	TGTGCCAGCAGTGAATCGGGGGGCCAAGAGACCCAGTACTTC	CASSESGGQETQYF
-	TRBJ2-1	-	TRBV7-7	TGTGCTAGCAGCTCCTCCCTGGGGTACAATGAGCAGTTCTTC	CASSSSLGYNEQFF
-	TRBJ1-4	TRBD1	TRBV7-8	TGTGCCAGCAGCCCCCGGACAGGGGGCTGGGGAAAACTGTTTTTT	CASSPRTGGWGKLFF
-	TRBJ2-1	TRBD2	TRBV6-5	TGTGCCAGCAGTTACTCTTTGCTAGCGGATAATGAGCAGTTCTTC	CASSYSLLADNEQFF
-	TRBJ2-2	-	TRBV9	TGTGCCAGCAGCGACGGGACGCACCCCGGGGAGCTGTTTTTT	CASSDGTHPGELFF